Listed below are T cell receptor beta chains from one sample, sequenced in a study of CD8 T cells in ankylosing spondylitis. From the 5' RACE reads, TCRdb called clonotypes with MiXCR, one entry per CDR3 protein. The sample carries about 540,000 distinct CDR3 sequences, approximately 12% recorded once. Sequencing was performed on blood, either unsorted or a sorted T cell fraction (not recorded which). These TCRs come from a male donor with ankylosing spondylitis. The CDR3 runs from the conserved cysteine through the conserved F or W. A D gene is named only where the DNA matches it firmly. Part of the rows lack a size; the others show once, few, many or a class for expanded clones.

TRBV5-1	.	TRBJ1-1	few	TGCGCCAGGGTGGAGGGGCACGAGAACACTGAAGCTTTCTTT	CARVEGHENTEAFF
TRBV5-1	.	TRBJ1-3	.	TGCGCCAGCAGCACCGAGTTGCGCGGAAACACCATATATTTT	CASSTELRGNTIYF
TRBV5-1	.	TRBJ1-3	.	TGCGCCAGCACCCTAGGAGCAACAGGAAACACCATATATTTT	CASTLGATGNTIYF
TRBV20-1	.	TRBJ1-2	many	TGCAGTGCCGCAGGGGATCTTGGCTACACCTTC	CSAAGDLGYTF
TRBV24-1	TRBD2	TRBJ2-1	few	TGTGCCACCAGTCGGGGGGAGGCCCACAATGAGCAGTTCTTC	CATSRGEAHNEQFF
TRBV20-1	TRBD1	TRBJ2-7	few	TGCAGTGCTCAAGGGACAGGGATCTACGAGCAGTACTTC	CSAQGTGIYEQYF
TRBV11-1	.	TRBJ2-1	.	TGTGCCAGCAGCTTAGGACCTCCAGCGTACAATGAGCAGTTCTTC	CASSLGPPAYNEQFF
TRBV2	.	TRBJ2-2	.	TGTGCCAGCAGTGAGGTTGGCTGGACCGGGGAGCTGTTTTTT	CASSEVGWTGELFF
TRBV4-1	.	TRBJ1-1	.	TGCGCCAGCAGCTATACAGGCGATTCGAACACTGAAGCTTTCTTT	CASSYTGDSNTEAFF
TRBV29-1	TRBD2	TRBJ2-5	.	TGCAGCGTAACACGACCGGGACTAGCGGACCAAGAGACCCAGTACTTC	CSVTRPGLADQETQYF
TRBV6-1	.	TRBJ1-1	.	TGTGCCAGCAGTCCGGGTCTTGGGACTGAAGCTTTCTTT	CASSPGLGTEAFF
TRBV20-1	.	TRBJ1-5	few	TGCAGTGCCCTAGGTGGAGGATATAGCAATCAGCCCCAGCATTTT	CSALGGGYSNQPQHF
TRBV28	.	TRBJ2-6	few	TGTGCCAGCAGTTTTGGACCGACTGGGGCCAACGTCCTGACTTTC	CASSFGPTGANVLTF
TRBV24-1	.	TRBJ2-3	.	TGTGCCACCAGTGATTCCCGCATGTATACGCAGTATTTT	CATSDSRMYTQYF
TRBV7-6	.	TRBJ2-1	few	TGTGCCAGCGTTCCCCTGGGCTCCCGGGAGCAGTTCTTC	CASVPLGSREQFF
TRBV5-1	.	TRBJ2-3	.	TGCGCCAGCGGAACAAACCGGGGAACCACAGATACGCAGTATTTT	CASGTNRGTTDTQYF
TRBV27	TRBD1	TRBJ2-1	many	TGTGCCAGCAACCTACTATCAGGGGGCGGGGAGCAGTTCTTC	CASNLLSGGGEQFF
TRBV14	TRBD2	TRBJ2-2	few	TGTGCCAGCAGCCAAGAGGCACTAGCGGGGGCCGGGGAGCTGTTTTTT	CASSQEALAGAGELFF
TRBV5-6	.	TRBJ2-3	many	TGTGCCAGCAGCTCGCTAGGGTCCACCGATACGCAGTATTTT	CASSSLGSTDTQYF
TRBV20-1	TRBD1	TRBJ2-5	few	TGCAGTGCTAGAGATACCAGGGGGCGCACAGAGACCCAGTACTTC	CSARDTRGRTETQYF
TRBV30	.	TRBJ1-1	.	TGTGCCCGGACAGAGCTGAACACTGAAGCTTTCTTT	CARTELNTEAFF
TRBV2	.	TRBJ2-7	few	TGTGCCAGTAAACGACAGACCACCTACGAGCAGTACTTC	CASKRQTTYEQYF
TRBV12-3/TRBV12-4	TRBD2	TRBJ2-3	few	TGTGCCAGCAGTTTAAGATTTGGAGCGGGAGGGAGCGGTGCAGATACGCAGTATTTT	CASSLRFGAGGSGADTQYF
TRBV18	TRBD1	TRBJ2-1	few	TGTGCCAGCTCACCTACGACAGGGTCTGGGTACAATGAGCAGTTCTTC	CASSPTTGSGYNEQFF
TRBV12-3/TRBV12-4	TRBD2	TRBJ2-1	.	TGTGCCAGCAGTTTAGCGCAGTTAGCGGGAGTCAATGAGCAGTTCTTC	CASSLAQLAGVNEQFF
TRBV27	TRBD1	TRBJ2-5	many	TGTGCCAGCAGTTTATCGATCAGGGGGCCAAACCAAGAGACCCAGTACTTC	CASSLSIRGPNQETQYF
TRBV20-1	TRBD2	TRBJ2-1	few	TGCAGTGCCGGACTAGCGCCGAGCCTCGACAATGAGCAGTTCTTC	CSAGLAPSLDNEQFF
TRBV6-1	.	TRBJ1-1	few	TGTGCCAGCAGATTTGGCTCCGGCGCCATGAACACTGAAGCTTTCTTT	CASRFGSGAMNTEAFF
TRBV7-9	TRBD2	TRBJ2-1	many	TGTGCCAGCAATCCCTCTCTAGCGGGAGTAATGAATGAGCAGTTCTTC	CASNPSLAGVMNEQFF
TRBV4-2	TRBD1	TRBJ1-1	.	TGTGCCAGCAGCCAAGATTGGGGACAGTCGCCTGAAGCTTTCTTT	CASSQDWGQSPEAFF
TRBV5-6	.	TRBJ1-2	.	TGTGCCAGCAGCTTGGGCCAGCCCTATGGCTACACCTTC	CASSLGQPYGYTF
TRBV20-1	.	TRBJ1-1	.	TGCAGTGCTAATACAGGGCTGAACACTGAAGCTTTCTTT	CSANTGLNTEAFF
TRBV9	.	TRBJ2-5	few	TGTGCCAGCAGCGTGGACCGCGGGAAGGAGACCCAGTACTTC	CASSVDRGKETQYF
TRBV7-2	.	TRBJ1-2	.	TGTGCCAGCAGCTGGCAGGGATTAAACTATGGCTACACCTTC	CASSWQGLNYGYTF
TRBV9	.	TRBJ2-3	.	TGTGCCAGCACCTCGGACAAAGATACGCAGTATTTT	CASTSDKDTQYF
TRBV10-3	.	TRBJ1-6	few	TGTGCCATCAGTGATAGGAGGGGTGGTGGTAATTCACCCCTCCACTTT	CAISDRRGGGNSPLHF
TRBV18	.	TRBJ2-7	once	TGTGCCAGCTCAGTACCGGGACCCCAAGAGGAGCAGTACTTC	CASSVPGPQEEQYF
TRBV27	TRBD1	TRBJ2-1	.	TGTGCCAGCAGTTTATCACCGGGACAGGGGGCGGACGGCAGTGAGCAGTTCTTC	CASSLSPGQGADGSEQFF
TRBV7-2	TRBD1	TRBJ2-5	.	TGTGCCAGCAGCTTATGGCGCTCCGGGACAGAAAAGACCCAGTACTTC	CASSLWRSGTEKTQYF
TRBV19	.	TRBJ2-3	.	TGTGCCAGTAGTATAGTAGGCAGTTATACGCAGTATTTT	CASSIVGSYTQYF
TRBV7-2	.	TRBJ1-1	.	TGTGCCAGCAGCTTTTCACTTATGAACACTGAAGCTTTCTTT	CASSFSLMNTEAFF
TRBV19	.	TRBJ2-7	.	TGTGCCAGTAGTGCGACAGAGTACGAGCAGTACTTC	CASSATEYEQYF
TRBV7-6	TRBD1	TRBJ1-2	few	TGTGCCACCATCCCCCGACAGGGGGCTTTTGGCTACACCTTC	CATIPRQGAFGYTF
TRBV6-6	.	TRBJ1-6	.	TGTGCCAGCAGTGTGGAAGTGGATTCACCCCTCCACTTT	CASSVEVDSPLHF
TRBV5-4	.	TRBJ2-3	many	TGTGCCAGCAGCTTGGAAGGCGGACGCACAGATACGCAGTATTTT	CASSLEGGRTDTQYF
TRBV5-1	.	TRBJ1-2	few	TGCGCCAGCAGCTCGGGGGCCTCTAACTATGGCTACACCTTC	CASSSGASNYGYTF
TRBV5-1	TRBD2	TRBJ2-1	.	TGCGCCAGCAGCCTGCTGGCGGGAGGGGCTCGGAATGAGCAGTTCTTC	CASSLLAGGARNEQFF
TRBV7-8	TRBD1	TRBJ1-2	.	TGTGCCAGCAGCTTCGCACCTCGGACAGGGGTATCGAACTATGGCTACACCTTC	CASSFAPRTGVSNYGYTF
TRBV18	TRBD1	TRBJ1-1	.	TGTGCCAGCTCAGGACAGGGCGGTTGGGACACTGAAGCTTTCTTT	CASSGQGGWDTEAFF
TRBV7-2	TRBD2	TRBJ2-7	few	TGTGCCAGCAGCTCGGGACTAGCGTACTCCTACGAGCAGTACTTC	CASSSGLAYSYEQYF
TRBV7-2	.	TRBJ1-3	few	TGTGCCAGCAGCCAGACGGGGGGGGTAAACACCATATATTTT	CASSQTGGVNTIYF
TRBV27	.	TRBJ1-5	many	TGTGCCAGCAGTGCCCCCTGGGGGCAGGGTGGTCAGCCCCAGCATTTT	CASSAPWGQGGQPQHF
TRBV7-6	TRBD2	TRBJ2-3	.	TGTGCCAGCAGCTCATGGACTAGCGGGACGCCCACAGATACGCAGTATTTT	CASSSWTSGTPTDTQYF
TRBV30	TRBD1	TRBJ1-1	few	TGTGCCTGGAGCCTAAGGGGACAGGGCCGGGACACTGAAGCTTTCTTT	CAWSLRGQGRDTEAFF